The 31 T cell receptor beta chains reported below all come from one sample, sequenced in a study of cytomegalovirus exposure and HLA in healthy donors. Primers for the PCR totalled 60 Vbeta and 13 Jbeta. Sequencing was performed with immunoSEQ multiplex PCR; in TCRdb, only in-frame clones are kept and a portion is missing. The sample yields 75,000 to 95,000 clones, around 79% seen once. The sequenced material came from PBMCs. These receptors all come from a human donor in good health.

In DNA, the CDR3 is TGTGCCAGCAGCTTTGGGGGGACAGGGGGGCATGAGCAGTTCTTC. The encoded protein is CASSFGGTGGHEQFF. The V and J genes are TRBV7-9 and TRBJ2-1; 11 bases are a match to TRBD1. Germline lookup yields CDR1 SEHNR and CDR2 FQNEAQ (reference sequence). The CDR3 totals 15 residues. The J segment lost 8 bases and the V segment lost 3 bases, leaving 6 bases of the junction unmatched.

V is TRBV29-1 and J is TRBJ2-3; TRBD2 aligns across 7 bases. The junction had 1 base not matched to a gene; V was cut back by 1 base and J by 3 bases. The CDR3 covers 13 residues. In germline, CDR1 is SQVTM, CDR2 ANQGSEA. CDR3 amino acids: CSVEGGGTDTQYF. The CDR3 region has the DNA TGCAGCGTTGAAGGGGGGGGGACAGATACGCAGTATTTT.

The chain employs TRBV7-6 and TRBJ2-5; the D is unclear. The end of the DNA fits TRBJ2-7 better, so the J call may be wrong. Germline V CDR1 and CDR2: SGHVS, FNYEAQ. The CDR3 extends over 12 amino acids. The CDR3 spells CASSSLSYEQYF. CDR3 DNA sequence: TGTGCCAGCAGCTCGCTCTCCTACGAGCAGTACTTC.

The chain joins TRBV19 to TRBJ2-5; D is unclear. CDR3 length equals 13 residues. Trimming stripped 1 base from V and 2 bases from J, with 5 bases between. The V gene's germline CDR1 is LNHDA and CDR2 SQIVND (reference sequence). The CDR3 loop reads CASSIGQQETQYF. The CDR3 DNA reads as TGTGCCAGTAGTATAGGGCAGCAAGAGACCCAGTACTTC.

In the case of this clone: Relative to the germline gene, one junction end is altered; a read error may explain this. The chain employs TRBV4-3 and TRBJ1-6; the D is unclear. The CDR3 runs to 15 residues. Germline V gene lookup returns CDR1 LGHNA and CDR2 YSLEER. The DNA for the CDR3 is TGCGCCAGCAGCCAAGAGCAGACTCAAAATTCACCCCTCCCCTTT. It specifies CASSQEQTQNSPLPF.

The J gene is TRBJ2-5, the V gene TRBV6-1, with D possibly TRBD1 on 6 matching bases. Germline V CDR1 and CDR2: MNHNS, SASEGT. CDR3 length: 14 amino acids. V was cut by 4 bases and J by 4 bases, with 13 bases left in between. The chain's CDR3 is CASSASGAGETQYF. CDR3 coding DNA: TGTGCCAGCAGTGCCTCAGGGGCCGGAGAGACCCAGTACTTC.

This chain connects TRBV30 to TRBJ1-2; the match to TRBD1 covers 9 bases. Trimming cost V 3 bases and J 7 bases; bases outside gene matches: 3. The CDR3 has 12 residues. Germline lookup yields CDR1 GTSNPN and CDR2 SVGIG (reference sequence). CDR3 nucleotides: TGTGCCTGGAGCCCGACAGGGGGTGGCTACACCTTC. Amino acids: CAWSPTGGGYTF.

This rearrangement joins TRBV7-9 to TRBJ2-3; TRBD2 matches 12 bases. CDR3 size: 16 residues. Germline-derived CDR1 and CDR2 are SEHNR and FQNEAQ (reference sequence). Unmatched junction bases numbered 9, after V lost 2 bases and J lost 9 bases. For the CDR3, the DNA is TGTGCCAGCAGCTTAAGGATCCTAGCGGGGGGGCGAACGCAGTATTTT. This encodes CASSLRILAGGRTQYF. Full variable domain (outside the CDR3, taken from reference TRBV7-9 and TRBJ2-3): DTGVSQNPRHKITKRGQNVTFRCDPISEHNRLYWYRQTLGQGPEFLTYFQNEAQLEKSRLLSDRFSAERPKGSFSTLEIQRTEQGDSAMYLCASSLRILAGGRTQYFGPGTRLTVL.

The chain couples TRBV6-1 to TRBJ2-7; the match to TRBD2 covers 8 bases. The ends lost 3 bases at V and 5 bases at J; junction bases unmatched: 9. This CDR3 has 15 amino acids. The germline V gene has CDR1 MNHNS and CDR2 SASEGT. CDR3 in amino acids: CASSESGTSSHEQYF. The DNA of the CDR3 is TGTGCCAGCAGTGAGTCAGGGACTAGTTCCCACGAGCAGTACTTC.

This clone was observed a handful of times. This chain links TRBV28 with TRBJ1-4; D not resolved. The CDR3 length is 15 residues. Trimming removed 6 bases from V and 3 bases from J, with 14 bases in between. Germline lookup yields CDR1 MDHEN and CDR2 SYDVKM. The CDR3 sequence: CASRDPREANEKLFF. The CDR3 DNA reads TGTGCCAGCAGGGATCCGAGGGAGGCTAATGAAAAACTGTTTTTT.

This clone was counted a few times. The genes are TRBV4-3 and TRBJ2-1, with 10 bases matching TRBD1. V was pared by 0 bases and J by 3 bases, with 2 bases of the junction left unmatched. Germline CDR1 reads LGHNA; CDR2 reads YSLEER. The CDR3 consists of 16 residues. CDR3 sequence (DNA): TGCGCCAGCAGCCAAGAGACAGGGGGCAACTACAATGAGCAGTTCTTC. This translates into CASSQETGGNYNEQFF.

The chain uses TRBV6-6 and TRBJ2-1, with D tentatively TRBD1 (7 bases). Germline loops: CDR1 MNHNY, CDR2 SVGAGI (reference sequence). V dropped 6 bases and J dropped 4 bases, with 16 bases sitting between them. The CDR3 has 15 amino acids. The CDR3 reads CASRRDSATYNEQFF. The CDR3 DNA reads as TGTGCCAGCAGGCGGGACAGTGCTACTTACAATGAGCAGTTCTTC.

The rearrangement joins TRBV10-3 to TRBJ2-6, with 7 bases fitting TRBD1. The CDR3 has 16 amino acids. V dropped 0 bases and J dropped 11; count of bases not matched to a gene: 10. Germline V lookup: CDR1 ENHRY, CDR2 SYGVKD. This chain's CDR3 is CAISESSLGQGDVLTF. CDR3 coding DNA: TGTGCCATCAGTGAGTCGTCTCTAGGGCAGGGGGACGTCCTGACTTTC.

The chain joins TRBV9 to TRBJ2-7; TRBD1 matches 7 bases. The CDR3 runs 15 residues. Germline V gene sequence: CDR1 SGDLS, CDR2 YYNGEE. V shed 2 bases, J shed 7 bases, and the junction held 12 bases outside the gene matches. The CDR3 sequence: CASSVTGSGVGEQYF. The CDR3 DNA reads TGTGCCAGCAGCGTGACAGGGTCTGGGGTGGGGGAGCAGTACTTC.

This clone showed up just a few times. The CDR3 DNA reads TGTGCCAGCAGTGGCAGGACAGGGGGGAACACTGAAGCTTTCTTT. Protein product: CASSGRTGGNTEAFF. The genes are TRBV6-1 and TRBJ1-1; 10 positions match TRBD1. The CDR3 loop spans 15 amino acids. Trimming removed 4 bases from V and 1 base from J; junction bases left unmatched: 3. Germline CDR1 reads MNHNS; CDR2 reads SASEGT.

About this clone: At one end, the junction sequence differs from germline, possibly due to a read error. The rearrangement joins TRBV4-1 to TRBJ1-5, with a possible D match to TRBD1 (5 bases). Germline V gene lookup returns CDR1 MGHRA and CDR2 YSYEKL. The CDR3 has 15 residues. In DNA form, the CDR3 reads TGCGCCAGCAGCCAAGATGACAGAATGTCCCAGCCCCAGAATTTT. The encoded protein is CASSQDDRMSQPQNF.

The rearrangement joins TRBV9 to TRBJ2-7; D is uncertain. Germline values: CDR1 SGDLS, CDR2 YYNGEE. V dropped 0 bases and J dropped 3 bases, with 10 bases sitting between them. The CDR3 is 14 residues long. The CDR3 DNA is TGTGCCAGCAGCGTAGGGGCAGTTGACTACGAGCAGTACTTC. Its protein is CASSVGAVDYEQYF.

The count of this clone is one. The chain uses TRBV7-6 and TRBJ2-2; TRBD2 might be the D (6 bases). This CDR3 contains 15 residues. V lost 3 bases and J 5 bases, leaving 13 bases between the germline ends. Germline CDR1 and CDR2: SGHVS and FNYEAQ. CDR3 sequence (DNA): TGTGCCAGCAGCTTTAACGGGGGAAGAACCGGGGAGCTGTTTTTT. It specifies CASSFNGGRTGELFF.

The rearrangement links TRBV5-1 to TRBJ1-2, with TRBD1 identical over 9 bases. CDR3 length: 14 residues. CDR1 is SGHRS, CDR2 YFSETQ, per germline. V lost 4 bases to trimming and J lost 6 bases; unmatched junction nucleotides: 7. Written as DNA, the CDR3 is TGCGCCAGCAGCGCATCCGGGACAGGGCATGGCTACACCTTC. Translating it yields CASSASGTGHGYTF.

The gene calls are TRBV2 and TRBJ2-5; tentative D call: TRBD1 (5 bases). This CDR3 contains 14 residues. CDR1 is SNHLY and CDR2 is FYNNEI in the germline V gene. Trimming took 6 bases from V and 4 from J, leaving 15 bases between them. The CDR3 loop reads CASRDTRGRETQYF. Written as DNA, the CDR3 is TGTGCCAGCAGGGACACCCGAGGTCGAGAGACCCAGTACTTC. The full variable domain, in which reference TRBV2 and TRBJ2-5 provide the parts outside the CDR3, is EPEVTQTPSHQVTQMGQEVILRCVPISNHLYFYWYRQILGQKVEFLVSFYNNEISEKSEIFDDQFSVERPDGSNFTLKIRSTKLEDSAMYFCASRDTRGRETQYFGPGTRLLVL.

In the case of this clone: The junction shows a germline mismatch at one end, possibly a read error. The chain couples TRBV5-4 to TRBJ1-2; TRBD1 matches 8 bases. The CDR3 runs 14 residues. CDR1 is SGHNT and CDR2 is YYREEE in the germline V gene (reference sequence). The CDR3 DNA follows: TGTGCCAGCAGTTGGGACAGGAGCCTTAGGGGCTACCCCTTC. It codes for CASSWDRSLRGYPF.

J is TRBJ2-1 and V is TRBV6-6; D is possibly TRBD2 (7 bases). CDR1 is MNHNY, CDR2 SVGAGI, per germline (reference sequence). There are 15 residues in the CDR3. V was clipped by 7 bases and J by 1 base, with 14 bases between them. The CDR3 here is CASMSGGASYNEQFF. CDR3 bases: TGTGCCAGCATGAGTGGGGGGGCTTCCTACAATGAGCAGTTCTTC.

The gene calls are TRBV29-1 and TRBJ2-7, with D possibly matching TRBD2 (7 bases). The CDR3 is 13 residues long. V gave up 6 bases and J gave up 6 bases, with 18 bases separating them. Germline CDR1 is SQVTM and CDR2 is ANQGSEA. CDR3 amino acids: CSVSRGGVGEQYF. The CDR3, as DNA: TGCAGCGTGTCGAGGGGGGGCGTCGGCGAGCAGTACTTC.

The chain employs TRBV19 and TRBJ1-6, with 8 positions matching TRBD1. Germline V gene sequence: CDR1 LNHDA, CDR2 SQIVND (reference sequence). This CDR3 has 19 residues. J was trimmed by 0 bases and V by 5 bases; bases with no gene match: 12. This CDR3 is CASSPSRRTGLSYNSPLHF. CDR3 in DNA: TGTGCCAGTAGTCCATCCCGGAGGACAGGGCTCTCCTATAATTCACCCCTCCACTTT.

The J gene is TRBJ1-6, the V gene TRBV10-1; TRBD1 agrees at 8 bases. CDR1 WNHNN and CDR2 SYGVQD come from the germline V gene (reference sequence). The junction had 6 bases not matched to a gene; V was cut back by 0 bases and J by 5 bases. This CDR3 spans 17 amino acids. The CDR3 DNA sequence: TGCGCCAGCAGTGAGTCGACAGGGGTAATGGATAATTCACCCCTCCACTTT. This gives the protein CASSESTGVMDNSPLHF.

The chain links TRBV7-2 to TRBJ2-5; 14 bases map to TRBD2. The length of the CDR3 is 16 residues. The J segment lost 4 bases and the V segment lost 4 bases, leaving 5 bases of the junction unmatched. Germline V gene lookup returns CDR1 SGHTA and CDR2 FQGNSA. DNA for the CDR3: TGTGCCAGCAGCTCCAGACTAGCGGGGGGGCGAGAGACCCAGTACTTC. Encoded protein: CASSSRLAGGRETQYF. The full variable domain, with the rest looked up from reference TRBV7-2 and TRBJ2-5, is GAGVSQSPSNKVTEKGKDVELRCDPISGHTALYWYRQSLGQGLEFLIYFQGNSAPDKSGLPSDRFSAERTGGSVSTLTIQRTQQEDSAVYLCASSSRLAGGRETQYFGPGTRLLVL.

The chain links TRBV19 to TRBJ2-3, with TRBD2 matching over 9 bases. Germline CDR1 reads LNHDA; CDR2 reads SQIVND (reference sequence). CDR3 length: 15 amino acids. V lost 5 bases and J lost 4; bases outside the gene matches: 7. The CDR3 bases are TGTGCCAGTAGTCCCATAGCGGGGGAGGCAGATACGCAGTATTTT. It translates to CASSPIAGEADTQYF. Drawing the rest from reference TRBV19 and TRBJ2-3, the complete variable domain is DGGITQSPKYLFRKEGQNVTLSCEQNLNHDAMYWYRQDPGQGLRLIYYSQIVNDFQKGDIAEGYSVSREKKESFPLTVTSAQKNPTAFYLCASSPIAGEADTQYFGPGTRLTVL.

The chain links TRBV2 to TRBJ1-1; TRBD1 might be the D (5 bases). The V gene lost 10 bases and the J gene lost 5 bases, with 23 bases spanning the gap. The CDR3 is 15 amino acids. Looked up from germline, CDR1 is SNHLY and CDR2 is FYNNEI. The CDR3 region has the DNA TGTGCCACCAGGGAGGTCGGGAGTGTAGGTACTGAAGCTTTCTTT. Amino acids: CATREVGSVGTEAFF.

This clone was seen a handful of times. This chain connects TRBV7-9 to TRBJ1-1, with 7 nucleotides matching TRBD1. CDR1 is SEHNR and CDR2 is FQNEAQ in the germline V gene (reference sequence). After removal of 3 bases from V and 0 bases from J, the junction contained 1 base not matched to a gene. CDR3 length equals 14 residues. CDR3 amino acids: CASSLDRMNTEAFF. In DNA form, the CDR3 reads TGTGCCAGCAGCTTGGACAGGATGAACACTGAAGCTTTCTTT.

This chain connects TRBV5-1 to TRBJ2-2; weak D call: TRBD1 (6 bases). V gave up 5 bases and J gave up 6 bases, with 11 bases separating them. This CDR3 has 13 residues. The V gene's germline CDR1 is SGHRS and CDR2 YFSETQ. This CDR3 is CASRLRTAGELFF. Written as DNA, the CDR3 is TGCGCCAGCAGACTGCGGACAGCCGGGGAGCTGTTTTTT. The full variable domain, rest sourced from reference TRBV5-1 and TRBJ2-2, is KAGVTQTPRYLIKTRGQQVTLSCSPISGHRSVSWYQQTPGQGLQFLFEYFSETQRNKGNFPGRFSGRQFSNSRSEMNVSTLELGDSALYLCASRLRTAGELFFGEGSRLTVL.

The CDR3 loop is CASSLPSVGPNSYEQYF. CDR3 DNA sequence: TGTGCCAGCAGCTTACCCTCGGTTGGGCCGAACTCCTACGAGCAGTACTTC. The chain employs TRBV7-6 and TRBJ2-7; the D is unclear. V dropped 2 bases and J dropped 0 bases, with 17 bases sitting between them. CDR3 length: 17 residues. Germline loops: CDR1 SGHVS, CDR2 FNYEAQ.